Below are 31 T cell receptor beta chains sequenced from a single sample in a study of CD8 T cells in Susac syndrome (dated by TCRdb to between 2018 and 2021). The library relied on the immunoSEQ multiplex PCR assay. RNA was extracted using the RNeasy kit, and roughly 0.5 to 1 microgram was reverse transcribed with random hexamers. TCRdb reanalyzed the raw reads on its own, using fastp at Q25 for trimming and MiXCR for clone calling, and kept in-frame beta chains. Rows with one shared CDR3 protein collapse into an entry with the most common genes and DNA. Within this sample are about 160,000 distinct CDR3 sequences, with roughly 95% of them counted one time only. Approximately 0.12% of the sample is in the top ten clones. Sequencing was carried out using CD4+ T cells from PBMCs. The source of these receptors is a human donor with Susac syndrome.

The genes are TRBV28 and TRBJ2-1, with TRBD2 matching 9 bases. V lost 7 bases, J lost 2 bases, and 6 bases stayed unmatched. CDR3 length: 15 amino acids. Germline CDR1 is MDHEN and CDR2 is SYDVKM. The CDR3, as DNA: TGTGCCAGCACCGTAGCGGGAGCCGCCTACAATGAGCAGTTCTTC. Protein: CASTVAGAAYNEQFF.

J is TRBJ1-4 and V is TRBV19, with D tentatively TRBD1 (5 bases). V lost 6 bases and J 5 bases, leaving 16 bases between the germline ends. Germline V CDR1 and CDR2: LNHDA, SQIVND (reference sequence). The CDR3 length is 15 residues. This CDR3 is CASSSQTDRNEKLFF. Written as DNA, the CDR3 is TGTGCCAGTAGCTCTCAGACAGACCGAAATGAAAAACTGTTTTTT.

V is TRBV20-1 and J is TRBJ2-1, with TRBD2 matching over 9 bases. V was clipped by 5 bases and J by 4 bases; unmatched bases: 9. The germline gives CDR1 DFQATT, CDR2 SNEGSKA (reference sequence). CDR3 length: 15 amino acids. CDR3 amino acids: CSAQPTSGRYNEQFF. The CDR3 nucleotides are TGCAGTGCTCAACCGACTAGCGGACGGTACAATGAGCAGTTCTTC.

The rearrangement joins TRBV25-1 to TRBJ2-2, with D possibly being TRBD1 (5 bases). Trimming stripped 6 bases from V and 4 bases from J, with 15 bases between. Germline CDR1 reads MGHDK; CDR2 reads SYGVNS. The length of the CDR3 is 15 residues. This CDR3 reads CASRKVGLVTGELFF. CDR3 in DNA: TGTGCCAGCAGGAAGGTGGGGCTCGTCACCGGGGAGCTGTTTTTT.

Here the CDR3 reads CASSKGKGGDGGNEQFF. In nucleotides, the CDR3 is TGTGCCAGCAGCAAAGGGAAAGGAGGGGACGGGGGCAATGAGCAGTTCTTC. The chain employs TRBV21-1 and TRBJ2-1; the table's D call, TRBD1, was not checked against the DNA. TRBV21-1 is an annotated pseudogene. The CDR3 is 17 residues long.

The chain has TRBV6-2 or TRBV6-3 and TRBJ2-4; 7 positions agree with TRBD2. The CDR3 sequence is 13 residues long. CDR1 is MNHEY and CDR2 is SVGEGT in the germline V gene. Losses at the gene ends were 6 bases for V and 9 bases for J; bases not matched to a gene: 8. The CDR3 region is CASSAAGVGIQYF. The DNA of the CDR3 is TGTGCCAGCAGCGCGGCGGGGGTAGGCATTCAGTACTTC.

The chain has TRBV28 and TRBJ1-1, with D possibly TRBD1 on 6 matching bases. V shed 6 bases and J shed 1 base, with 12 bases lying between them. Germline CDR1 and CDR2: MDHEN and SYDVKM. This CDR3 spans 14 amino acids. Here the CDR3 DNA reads TGTGCCAGCAGACCCGGACAGAAGAACACTGAAGCTTTCTTT. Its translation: CASRPGQKNTEAFF.

As DNA, the CDR3 is TGTGCCAGTCGGACAGGGGCTACGAATCAGCCCCAGCATTTT. It codes for CASRTGATNQPQHF. The chain links TRBV19 to TRBJ1-5; 9 nucleotides agree with TRBD1. J was trimmed by 4 bases and V by 8 bases; bases with no gene match: 6. The CDR3 is 14 amino acids. Germline CDR1 LNHDA, CDR2 SQIVND (reference sequence).

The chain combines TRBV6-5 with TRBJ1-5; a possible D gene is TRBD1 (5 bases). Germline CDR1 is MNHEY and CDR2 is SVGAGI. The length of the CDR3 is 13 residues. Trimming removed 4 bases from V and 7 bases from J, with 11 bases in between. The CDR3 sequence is CASSSGQWQPQHF. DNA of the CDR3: TGTGCCAGCAGTTCGGGGCAATGGCAGCCCCAGCATTTT.

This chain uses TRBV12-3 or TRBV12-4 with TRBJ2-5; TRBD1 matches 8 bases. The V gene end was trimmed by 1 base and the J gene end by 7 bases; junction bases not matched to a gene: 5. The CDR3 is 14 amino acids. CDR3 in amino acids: CASSLGRGLGTQYF. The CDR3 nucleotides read TGTGCCAGCAGTTTAGGCAGGGGGCTTGGGACCCAGTACTTC.

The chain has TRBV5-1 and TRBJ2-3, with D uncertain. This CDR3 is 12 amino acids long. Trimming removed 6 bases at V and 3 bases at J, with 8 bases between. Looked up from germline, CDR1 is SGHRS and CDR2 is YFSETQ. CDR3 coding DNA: TGCGCCAGCATAGGTGGGACAGATACGCAGTATTTT. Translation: CASIGGTDTQYF.

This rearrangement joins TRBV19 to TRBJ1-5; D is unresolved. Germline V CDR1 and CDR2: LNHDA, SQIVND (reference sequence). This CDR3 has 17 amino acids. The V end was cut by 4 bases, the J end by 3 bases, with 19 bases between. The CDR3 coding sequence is TGTGCCAGTAGTAAATCGACTGAGCATTACCTCAATCAGCCCCAGCATTTT. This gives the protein CASSKSTEHYLNQPQHF.

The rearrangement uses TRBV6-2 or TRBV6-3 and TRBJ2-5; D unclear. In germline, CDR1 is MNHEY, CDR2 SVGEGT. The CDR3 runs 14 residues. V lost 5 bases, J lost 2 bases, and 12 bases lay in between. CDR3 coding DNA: TGTGCCAGCAGTGACCCGGGTTTACAAGAGACCCAGTACTTC. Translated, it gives CASSDPGLQETQYF.

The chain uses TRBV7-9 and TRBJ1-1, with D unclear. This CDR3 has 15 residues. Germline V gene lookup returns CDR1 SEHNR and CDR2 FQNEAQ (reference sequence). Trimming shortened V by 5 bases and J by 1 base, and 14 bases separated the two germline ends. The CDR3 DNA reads TGTGCCAGCAGCCAAACCCGGACGGAGAACACTGAAGCTTTCTTT. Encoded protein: CASSQTRTENTEAFF.

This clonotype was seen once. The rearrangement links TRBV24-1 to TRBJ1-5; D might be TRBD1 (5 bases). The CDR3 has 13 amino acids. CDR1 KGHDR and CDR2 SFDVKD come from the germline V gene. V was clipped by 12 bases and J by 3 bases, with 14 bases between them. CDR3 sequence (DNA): TGTGCCGTGCAGGGAGGGGTCAATCAGCCCCAGCATTTT. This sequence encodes CAVQGGVNQPQHF.

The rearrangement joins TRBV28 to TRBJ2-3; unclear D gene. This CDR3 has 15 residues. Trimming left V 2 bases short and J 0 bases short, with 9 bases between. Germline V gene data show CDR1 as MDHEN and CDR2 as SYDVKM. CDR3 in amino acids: CASSLVAPSTDTQYF. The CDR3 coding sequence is TGTGCCAGCAGTTTAGTCGCACCCAGCACAGATACGCAGTATTTT. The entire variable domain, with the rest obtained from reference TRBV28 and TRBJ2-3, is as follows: DVKVTQSSRYLVKRTGEKVFLECVQDMDHENMFWYRQDPGLGLRLIYFSYDVKMKEKGDIPEGYSVSREKKERFSLILESASTNQTSMYLCASSLVAPSTDTQYFGPGTRLTVL.

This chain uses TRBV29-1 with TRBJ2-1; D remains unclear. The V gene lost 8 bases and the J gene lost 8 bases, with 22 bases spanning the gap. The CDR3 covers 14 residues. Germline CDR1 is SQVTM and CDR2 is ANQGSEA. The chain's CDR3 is CSFRPSWVMDEQFF. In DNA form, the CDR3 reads TGCAGCTTCCGGCCTTCCTGGGTGATGGATGAGCAGTTCTTC.

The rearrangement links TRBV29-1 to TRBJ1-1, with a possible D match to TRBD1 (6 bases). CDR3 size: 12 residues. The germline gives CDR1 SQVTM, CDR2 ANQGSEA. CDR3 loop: CGTGHMNTEAFF. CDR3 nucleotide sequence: TGCGGTACGGGACACATGAACACTGAAGCTTTCTTT.

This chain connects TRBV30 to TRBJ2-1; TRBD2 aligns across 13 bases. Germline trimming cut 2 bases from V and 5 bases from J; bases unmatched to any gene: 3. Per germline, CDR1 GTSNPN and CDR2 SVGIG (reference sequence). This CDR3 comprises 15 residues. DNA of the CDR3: TGTGCCTGGAGTAAGGGACTAGCGGGACACAATGAGCAGTTCTTC. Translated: CAWSKGLAGHNEQFF.

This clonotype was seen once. CDR3 nucleotide sequence: TGTGCCAGCAGCCAAACAACTAGCGGGCAAGAGACCCAGTACTTC. This translates into CASSQTTSGQETQYF. This sequence joins TRBV3-1 and TRBJ2-5; 9 bases fit TRBD2. Germline V gene sequence: CDR1 LGHDT, CDR2 YNNKEL (reference sequence). The length of the CDR3 is 15 residues. J lost 2 bases, V lost 2 bases, and 3 bases had no gene match.

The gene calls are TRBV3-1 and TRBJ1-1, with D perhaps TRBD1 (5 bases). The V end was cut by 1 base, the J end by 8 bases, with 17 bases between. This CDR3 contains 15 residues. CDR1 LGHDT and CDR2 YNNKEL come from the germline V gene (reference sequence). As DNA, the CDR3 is TGTGCCAGCAGCCAAGGAGACAGATCAACACTGGAAGCTTTCTTT. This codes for CASSQGDRSTLEAFF.

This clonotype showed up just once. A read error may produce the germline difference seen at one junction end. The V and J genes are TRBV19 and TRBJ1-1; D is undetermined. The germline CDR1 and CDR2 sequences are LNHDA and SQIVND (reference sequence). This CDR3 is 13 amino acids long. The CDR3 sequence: CASKRAPNTEAFF. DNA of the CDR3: TGCGCCAGTAAAAGGGCTCCGAACACTGAAGCTTTCTTT.

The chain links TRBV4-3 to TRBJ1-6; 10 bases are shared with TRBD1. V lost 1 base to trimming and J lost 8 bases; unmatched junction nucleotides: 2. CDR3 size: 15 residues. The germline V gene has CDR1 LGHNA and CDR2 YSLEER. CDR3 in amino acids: CASSQAGTGDSPLHF. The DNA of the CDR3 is TGCGCCAGCAGCCAAGCGGGGACAGGGGATTCACCCCTCCACTTT.

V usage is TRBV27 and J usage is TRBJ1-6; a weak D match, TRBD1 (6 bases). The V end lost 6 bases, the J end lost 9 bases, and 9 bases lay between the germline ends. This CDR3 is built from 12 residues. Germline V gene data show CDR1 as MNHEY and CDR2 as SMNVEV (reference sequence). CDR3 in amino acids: CASSLQGSPLHF. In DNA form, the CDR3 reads TGTGCCAGCAGCCTACAGGGTTCACCCCTCCACTTT.

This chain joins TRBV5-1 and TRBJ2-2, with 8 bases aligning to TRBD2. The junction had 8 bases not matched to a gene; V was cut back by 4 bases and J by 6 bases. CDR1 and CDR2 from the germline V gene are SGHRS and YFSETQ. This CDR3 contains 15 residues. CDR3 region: CASSVGGATPGELFF. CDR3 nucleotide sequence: TGCGCCAGCAGCGTCGGGGGGGCGACGCCCGGGGAGCTGTTTTTT.

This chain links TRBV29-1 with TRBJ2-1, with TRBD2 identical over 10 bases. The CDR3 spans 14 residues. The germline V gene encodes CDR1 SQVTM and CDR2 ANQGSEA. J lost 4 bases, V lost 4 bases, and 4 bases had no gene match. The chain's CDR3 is CSVGASGGYNEQFF. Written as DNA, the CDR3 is TGCAGCGTTGGTGCTAGCGGGGGTTACAATGAGCAGTTCTTC.

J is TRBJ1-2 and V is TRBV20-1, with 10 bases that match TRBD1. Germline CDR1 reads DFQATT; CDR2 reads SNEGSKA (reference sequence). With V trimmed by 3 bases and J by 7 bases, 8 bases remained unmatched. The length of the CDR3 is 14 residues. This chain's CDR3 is CSARADRGQSGYTF. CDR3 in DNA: TGCAGTGCTAGGGCTGACAGGGGGCAGAGTGGCTACACCTTC.

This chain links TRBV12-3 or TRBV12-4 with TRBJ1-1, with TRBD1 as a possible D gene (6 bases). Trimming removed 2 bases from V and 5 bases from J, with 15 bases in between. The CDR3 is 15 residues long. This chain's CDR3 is CASSLRGSGATEAFF. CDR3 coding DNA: TGTGCCAGCAGTTTAAGGGGTTCAGGGGCGACTGAAGCTTTCTTT.

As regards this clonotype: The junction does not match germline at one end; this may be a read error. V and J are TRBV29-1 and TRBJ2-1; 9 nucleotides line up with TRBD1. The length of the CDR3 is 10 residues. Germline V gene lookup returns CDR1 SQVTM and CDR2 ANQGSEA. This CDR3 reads CSVEWDRVVF. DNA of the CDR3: TGCAGCGTTGAATGGGACAGGGTGGTCTTC.

CDR3 DNA: TGTGCCAGCAAGGGGGACCTGGGACTAGTAGATGCAGGAGCCTACAATGAGCAGTTCTTC. Translating it yields CASKGDLGLVDAGAYNEQFF. This chain uses TRBV12-3 or TRBV12-4 with TRBJ2-1; 8 bases are shared with TRBD2. CDR3 length: 20 amino acids. V lost 7 bases, J lost 2 bases, and 22 bases stayed unmatched.

The CDR3 DNA follows: TGCGCCAGCAGCCAAGCCAGGGTGGCGGCCAAAAACATTCAGTACTTC. It translates to CASSQARVAAKNIQYF. The V gene is TRBV4-1, the J gene TRBJ2-4; tentatively, D is TRBD1 (5 bases). CDR3 length: 16 residues. Germline CDR1 is MGHRA and CDR2 is YSYEKL. The V end was cut by 1 base, the J end by 1 base, with 11 bases between.